This T cell receptor (beta chain) stems from a study of cytomegalovirus exposure and HLA in healthy donors. The CDR3 is 15 residues long. V was clipped by 4 bases and J by 5 bases; unmatched bases: 8. Germline CDR1 and CDR2: SGHTA and FQGNSA. General observations from the study: Per a later analysis, roughly 17,000 TCR beta sequences showed association with HLA alleles at 0.05 false discovery rate. The authors later found most CMV-associated TCR beta chains appeared HLA-restricted. Researchers reported in a later analysis that a missense DCLRE1C variant was tied to TCR beta V- and J-gene trimming.

This clone was counted a few times. The target antigen is unknown. This PCR relied on a set of 60 Vbeta primers and 13 Jbeta primers. Profiled with immunoSEQ multiplex PCR; TCRdb holds only in-frame clones, not every one. The table has 150,000 to 200,000 clones, 80% to 85% seen once; the top ten hold 6.3%. V gene TRBV7-2 combines with J gene TRBJ2-3; 8 nucleotides match TRBD2. The TCR originated in a middle-aged man in good health and CMV-seropositive. The sample comprised PBMCs. CDR3 coding DNA: TGTGCCAGCAGCTCCAGCGGGGGCGCAGGAGATACGCAGTATTTT. It is translated as CASSSSGGAGDTQYF. The full variable domain, completed using reference TRBV7-2 and TRBJ2-3, is GAGVSQSPSNKVTEKGKDVELRCDPISGHTALYWYRQSLGQGLEFLIYFQGNSAPDKSGLPSDRFSAERTGGSVSTLTIQRTQQEDSAVYLCASSSSGGAGDTQYFGPGTRLTVL.